One and the same sample provided the 25 T cell receptor beta chains below, sequenced in a study of T cell repertoires in cytomegalovirus infection. TCRdb reprocessed the reads via MiXCR and lists one record per CDR3 protein. The table records about 360,000 distinct CDR3 sequences, roughly 18% of them present only once. The sequencing input was PBMCs. These receptors all come from a human donor in good health (CMV status not recorded). Some clones in this sample may be carry-over from other donors' samples.

This clonotype was seen at least ten times. This chain joins TRBV7-2 and TRBJ1-2, with 8 positions matching TRBD1. The CDR3 length is 16 residues. With V trimmed by 5 bases and J by 5 bases, 13 bases remained unmatched. The V gene's germline CDR1 is SGHTA and CDR2 FQGNSA. The CDR3 bases are TGTGCCAGCAGCCCCCAAACGACAGGGGTTGGTTATGGCTACACCTTC. It is translated as CASSPQTTGVGYGYTF.

The V gene is TRBV23-1, the J gene TRBJ1-5; no clear D gene. TRBV23-1 is an open reading frame, and its role is uncertain. CDR3 length: 14 residues. The germline V and J ends were trimmed by 3 bases and 7 bases, with 13 bases remaining between them. The CDR3 loop reads CASSQVSIRQPQHF. The CDR3 bases are TGCGCCAGCAGTCAGGTGTCAATTAGGCAGCCCCAGCATTTT.

The gene calls are TRBV7-9 and TRBJ2-7; TRBD1 agrees at 10 bases. The ends lost 5 bases at V and 5 bases at J; junction bases unmatched: 6. The CDR3 has 14 amino acids. Per germline, CDR1 SEHNR and CDR2 FQNEAQ (reference sequence). CDR3 DNA: TGTGCCAGCAGCCGCCGGGACAGGGGAGACGAGCAGTACTTC. As protein: CASSRRDRGDEQYF.

This clonotype was observed a few times. The J gene is TRBJ1-5, the V gene TRBV19; D is unresolved. The ends were cut back, 6 bases at V and 3 bases at J, with 9 bases in the middle. The length of the CDR3 is 13 residues. The germline V gene has CDR1 LNHDA and CDR2 SQIVND (reference sequence). The CDR3 sequence: CASSEHINQPQHF. In DNA, the CDR3 is TGTGCCAGTAGCGAACATATCAATCAGCCCCAGCATTTT.

V usage is TRBV7-8 and J usage is TRBJ2-3, with D unresolved. The CDR3 sequence is 17 residues long. CDR1 and CDR2 (germline): SGHVS, FQNEAQ. V was trimmed by 0 bases and J by 0 bases, leaving 13 bases between them. The CDR3 reads CASSLAGRSLSTDTQYF. In nucleotides, the CDR3 is TGTGCCAGCAGCTTAGCAGGAAGATCCCTTAGCACAGATACGCAGTATTTT. Full variable domain (rest looked up from reference TRBV7-8 and TRBJ2-3): GAGVSQSPRYKVAKRGQDVALRCDPISGHVSLFWYQQALGQGPEFLTYFQNEAQLDKSGLPSDRFFAERPEGSVSTLKIQRTQQEDSAVYLCASSLAGRSLSTDTQYFGPGTRLTVL.

This clonotype has more than one count but fewer than ten. The chain uses TRBV5-1 and TRBJ1-2; D is ambiguous. This CDR3 has 14 residues. CDR1 SGHRS and CDR2 YFSETQ come from the germline V gene. V was shortened by 0 bases and J by 8 bases, with 14 bases between the two germline ends. The CDR3 DNA reads TGCGCCAGCAGCTTGGGCGGTGAGGCCGGGGGCTACACCTTC. Translation: CASSLGGEAGGYTF.

This clonotype was seen a few times. This chain connects TRBV29-1 to TRBJ2-5, with D perhaps matching TRBD2 (6 bases). The germline CDR1 and CDR2 sequences are SQVTM and ANQGSEA. V was shortened by 6 bases and J by 3 bases, with 17 bases between the two germline ends. The CDR3 consists of 14 residues. CDR3 region: CSVRRGSIEETQYF. In DNA, the CDR3 is TGCAGCGTGCGACGGGGGTCGATCGAAGAGACCCAGTACTTC.

This clonotype came up a few times. V usage is TRBV7-9 and J usage is TRBJ1-1; no clear D. CDR3 size: 13 residues. V was shortened by 5 bases and J by 1 base, with 8 bases between the two germline ends. Germline CDR1 and CDR2: SEHNR and FQNEAQ (reference sequence). The CDR3 spells CASSREENTEAFF. The CDR3 nucleotides read TGTGCCAGCAGCAGAGAGGAGAACACTGAAGCTTTCTTT.

This chain links TRBV5-4 with TRBJ2-5; tentatively, D is TRBD1 or TRBD2 (5 bases each). V was clipped by 5 bases and J by 4 bases, with 15 bases between them. From germline, CDR1 is SGHNT and CDR2 YYREEE (reference sequence). The CDR3 sequence is 14 residues long. The CDR3 DNA is TGTGCCAGCAGTTTTCCGGGGCAAGGAGAGACCCAGTACTTC. Amino acids: CASSFPGQGETQYF. The full variable domain, with the rest looked up from reference TRBV5-4 and TRBJ2-5, is ETGVTQSPTHLIKTRGQQVTLRCSSQSGHNTVSWYQQALGQGPQFIFQYYREEENGRGNFPPRFSGLQFPNYSSELNVNALELDDSALYLCASSFPGQGETQYFGPGTRLLVL.

This clonotype appeared a few times. This rearrangement joins TRBV18 to TRBJ2-1; possible D gene TRBD1, 5 bases. V lost 5 bases and J 4 bases, leaving 12 bases between the germline ends. Germline V gene sequence: CDR1 KGHSH, CDR2 LQKENI. This CDR3 contains 14 residues. The CDR3 DNA sequence: TGTGCCAGCTCATATCGGCAGGGATACAATGAGCAGTTCTTC. Encoded protein: CASSYRQGYNEQFF.

This chain joins TRBV19 and TRBJ2-2; 7 nucleotides align to TRBD2. V dropped 7 bases and J dropped 6; count of bases not matched to a gene: 5. Germline assignment: CDR1 LNHDA and CDR2 SQIVND (reference sequence). The CDR3 covers 13 residues. CDR3 nucleotide sequence: TGTGCCAGTACGCCCCGGGGGGCCGGGGAGCTGTTTTTT. Amino acid sequence: CASTPRGAGELFF.

This clonotype was observed a few times. The V gene is TRBV7-9, the J gene TRBJ2-1; D is perhaps TRBD1 (5 bases). Between the trimmed V and J ends, which lost 3 bases and 7 bases, there was a span of 13 bases. The CDR3 spans 14 residues. Germline CDR1 reads SEHNR; CDR2 reads FQNEAQ (reference sequence). CDR3 bases: TGTGCCAGCAGCTTCCCAGGGTGGGATAATGAGCAGTTCTTC. Its translation is CASSFPGWDNEQFF.

This clonotype was counted only a few times. V usage is TRBV10-3 and J usage is TRBJ1-3; D remains unclear. Between the trimmed V and J ends, which lost 2 bases and 4 bases, there was a span of 18 bases. The CDR3 spans 17 residues. From germline, CDR1 is ENHRY and CDR2 SYGVKD. The CDR3 reads CAISEPSSVASGNTIYF. The CDR3 DNA reads TGTGCCATCAGTGAGCCATCGTCGGTGGCATCGGGAAACACCATATATTTT.

In its sample, this clonotype was seen a few times. The CDR3 DNA is TGTGCTAGTGGTCCTAGATGGCCTATGACCCAGTACTTC. Residues: CASGPRWPMTQYF. This chain links TRBV12-5 with TRBJ2-5, with no clear D. Germline lookup yields CDR1 LGHNT and CDR2 FRNRAP. This CDR3 has 13 amino acids. Trimming took off 5 bases at V and 7 bases at J, with 14 bases between the two ends.

This clonotype was seen at least ten times. One end of the junction fails to match germline, which may point to a read error. The chain is built from TRBV7-2 and TRBJ2-1; no definite D call. This CDR3 region has 13 residues. The germline CDR1 and CDR2 sequences are SGHTA and FQGNSA. CDR3 loop: CASSYTNYDEQFF. CDR3 in DNA: TGTGCCAGCAGCTACACCAACTACGATGAGCAGTTCTTC.

This clonotype was counted a few times. V and J are TRBV7-9 and TRBJ2-1; TRBD2 matches at 7 bases. V dropped 3 bases and J dropped 5; count of bases not matched to a gene: 7. Germline V gives CDR1 SEHNR, CDR2 FQNEAQ (reference sequence). The CDR3 extends over 15 amino acids. Here the CDR3 reads CASSFRTSINNEQFF. For the CDR3, the DNA is TGTGCCAGCAGCTTTCGGACTAGTATTAACAATGAGCAGTTCTTC.

There are many counts of this clonotype. The gene calls are TRBV7-8 and TRBJ2-5; D call uncertain. The CDR3 length is 16 residues. The V gene's germline CDR1 is SGHVS and CDR2 FQNEAQ. Trimming removed 6 bases at V and 1 base at J, with 18 bases between. This chain's CDR3 is CASRRSSVAPQETQYF. As DNA, the CDR3 is TGTGCCAGCAGGAGATCCTCCGTGGCCCCCCAAGAGACCCAGTACTTC.

This clonotype was seen at least ten times. V and J are TRBV7-2 and TRBJ2-3; D is uncertain. The CDR3 totals 14 residues. V was cut by 0 bases and J by 4 bases, with 8 bases left in between. From germline, CDR1 is SGHTA and CDR2 FQGNSA. CDR3 sequence (DNA): TGTGCCAGCAGCTTAGCGCTCCTGCCAGATACGCAGTATTTT. It encodes CASSLALLPDTQYF. Complete variable domain (other parts from reference TRBV7-2 and TRBJ2-3): GAGVSQSPSNKVTEKGKDVELRCDPISGHTALYWYRQSLGQGLEFLIYFQGNSAPDKSGLPSDRFSAERTGGSVSTLTIQRTQQEDSAVYLCASSLALLPDTQYFGPGTRLTVL.

This clonotype came up a few times. The chain uses TRBV25-1 and TRBJ2-1; D is ambiguous. The germline V gene has CDR1 MGHDK and CDR2 SYGVNS. V was pared by 5 bases and J by 8 bases, with 10 bases between. CDR3 length equals 12 residues. The CDR3, as DNA: TGTGCCAGCAGTCCCCGGGCCGATGAGCAGTTCTTC. It specifies CASSPRADEQFF.

This clonotype was detected ten times or more. The chain carries TRBV28 and TRBJ2-5; D may be TRBD1 (5 bases). There are 14 residues in the CDR3. Trimming removed 3 bases at V and 0 bases at J, with 8 bases between. The germline gives CDR1 MDHEN, CDR2 SYDVKM. CDR3 loop: CASSFLQDQETQYF. The CDR3 bases are TGTGCCAGCAGTTTTCTACAGGACCAAGAGACCCAGTACTTC.

A few counts support this clonotype. J is TRBJ1-5 and V is TRBV12-3 or TRBV12-4; maybe TRBD1 (6 bases). V lost 5 bases and J 4 bases, leaving 18 bases between the germline ends. The CDR3 runs to 16 residues. The CDR3 region is CASSPLTRGPNQPQHF. The CDR3 DNA is TGTGCCAGCAGTCCGCTGACCAGGGGCCCAAATCAGCCCCAGCATTTT.

This clonotype was recorded at least ten times. The rearrangement joins TRBV7-2 to TRBJ2-1; TRBD2 matches at 10 bases. Looked up from germline, CDR1 is SGHTA and CDR2 is FQGNSA. The CDR3 runs 18 residues. Trimming cost V 2 bases and J 6 bases; bases outside gene matches: 13. This CDR3 reads CASSLRHTAGGPPNEQFF. DNA of the CDR3: TGTGCCAGCAGCTTAAGGCACACAGCGGGAGGGCCCCCCAATGAGCAGTTCTTC.

This clonotype was detected a few times. This chain joins TRBV11-2 and TRBJ2-2; D remains unclear. The CDR3 contains 13 residues. V was cut by 0 bases and J by 12 bases, with 11 bases left in between. Germline V gene sequence: CDR1 SGHAT, CDR2 FQNNGV. The CDR3 loop is CASSLDPAIQLFF. CDR3 sequence (DNA): TGTGCCAGCAGCTTAGATCCCGCAATTCAGCTGTTTTTT.

The chain combines TRBV28 with TRBJ2-7; 9 bases align to TRBD2. V lost 2 bases, J lost 3 bases, and 5 bases stayed unmatched. The CDR3 totals 15 residues. Germline-derived CDR1 and CDR2 are MDHEN and SYDVKM. The CDR3 is CASSLGRGGIYEQYF. CDR3 coding DNA: TGTGCCAGCAGTTTAGGGCGGGGGGGCATCTACGAGCAGTACTTC.

The rearrangement joins TRBV6-1 to TRBJ1-5; D not certain. The length of the CDR3 is 16 residues. Trimming removed 6 bases from V and 1 base from J, with 16 bases in between. In germline, CDR1 is MNHNS, CDR2 SASEGT. The CDR3 region has the DNA TGTGCCAGCAGGGATGGGTCGCCCGAAAGCAATCAGCCCCAGCATTTT. Translated, it gives CASRDGSPESNQPQHF.